The TCR beta chain described here comes from a study of CD8 T cells in ankylosing spondylitis. Findings and limits, study-wide: Fewer than ten highly homologous variants made up a TCR beta motif that seemed to typify ankylosing spondylitis blood. Matched synovial fluid from ankylosing spondylitis patients was reported to be enriched for disease-linked clones. Peripheral blood samples showed relatively rare disease-linked clones, and these clones were CD8+.

V lost 5 bases and J 0 bases, leaving 16 bases between the germline ends. Looked up from germline, CDR1 is SGHRS and CDR2 is YFSETQ. The CDR3 has 16 amino acids. 5'-RACE, quantitative and with molecular barcodes, yielded the TCR beta libraries. MiXCR, run by TCRdb on the 5' RACE reads, gives a single entry per CDR3 protein. In the table there are about 240,000 distinct CDR3 sequences, around 10% of which are singletons. This clonotype was seen many times. Its target is not known. The chain combines TRBV5-1 with TRBJ2-3; TRBD1 or TRBD2 may be the D gene (5 bases each). The sequence was obtained from a male donor with ankylosing spondylitis or in good health (not recorded which). Specimen: blood, either unsorted or a sorted T cell fraction (not recorded which). CDR3 amino acids: CASSPRDRLSTDTQYF. The CDR3 nucleotides read TGCGCCAGCAGTCCGAGGGACCGACTAAGCACAGATACGCAGTATTTT. The full variable domain, rest sourced from reference TRBV5-1 and TRBJ2-3, is KAGVTQTPRYLIKTRGQQVTLSCSPISGHRSVSWYQQTPGQGLQFLFEYFSETQRNKGNFPGRFSGRQFSNSRSEMNVSTLELGDSALYLCASSPRDRLSTDTQYFGPGTRLTVL.